These 13 T cell receptor beta chains originate from one sample sequenced in a study of cytomegalovirus exposure and HLA in healthy donors. It was with 60 Vbeta and 13 Jbeta primers that the PCR ran. The method was immunoSEQ multiplex PCR; TCRdb's version includes in-frame clones alone and lacks a portion of them. The data hold 150,000 to 200,000 clones, with about four fifths observed a single time. The sequenced material came from PBMCs. These receptors were taken from a man in his forties or fifties in good health and CMV-seronegative.

The chain has TRBV27 and TRBJ2-7; D gene uncertain. Trimming took off 5 bases at V and 7 bases at J, with 18 bases between the two ends. The CDR3 contains 14 residues. Looked up from germline, CDR1 is MNHEY and CDR2 is SMNVEV (reference sequence). The CDR3 reads CASSLNLSPREQYF. The CDR3 nucleotides read TGTGCCAGCAGTCTCAATTTGAGTCCCAGGGAGCAGTACTTC.

The chain couples TRBV14 to TRBJ2-7, with D unclear. V was cut by 3 bases and J by 6 bases, with 12 bases left in between. The CDR3 has 13 amino acids. In germline, CDR1 is SGHDN, CDR2 FVKESK. Here the CDR3 DNA reads TGTGCCAGCAGCCAGGGCTTCTCAAGCGAGCAGTACTTC. The encoded protein is CASSQGFSSEQYF.

This clone was observed a handful of times. This chain links TRBV18 with TRBJ2-7; the match to TRBD1 covers 7 bases. The CDR3 has 14 residues. Germline V gene lookup returns CDR1 KGHSH and CDR2 LQKENI. V shed 4 bases and J 3 bases; nucleotides not matched to a gene: 6. CDR3 bases: TGTGCCAGCTCACAAATGGGACAGAACTACGAGCAGTACTTC. Translation: CASSQMGQNYEQYF.

This clone was counted a single time. The chain joins TRBV5-1 to TRBJ2-6, with 7 positions matching TRBD1. CDR3 length equals 18 residues. CDR1 SGHRS and CDR2 YFSETQ come from the germline V gene. The V gene end was trimmed by 2 bases and the J gene end by 1 base; junction bases not matched to a gene: 9. The CDR3 spells CASSFRGSLLSGANVLTF. CDR3 nucleotides: TGCGCCAGCAGCTTCAGGGGGTCGCTTTTGTCTGGGGCCAACGTCCTGACTTTC.

This chain connects TRBV5-4 to TRBJ1-1; 9 positions agree with TRBD1. CDR1 and CDR2 (germline): SGHNT, YYREEE (reference sequence). Trimming cost V 4 bases and J 5 bases; bases outside gene matches: 9. There are 15 residues in the CDR3. DNA of the CDR3: TGTGCCAGCAGCCAGGACAGGGGCGCGGGAACTGAAGCTTTCTTT. Residues: CASSQDRGAGTEAFF.

CDR3 in DNA: TGTGCCAGCAGCTTAGTAGACGGGGAGCTGTTTTTT. Its translation: CASSLVDGELFF. The chain employs TRBV7-9 and TRBJ2-2; no clear D gene. This CDR3 has 12 amino acids. Germline-derived CDR1 and CDR2 are SEHNR and FQNEAQ (reference sequence). V was pared by 1 base and J by 7 bases, with 4 bases between.

This clone appeared a single time. The genes are TRBV6-5 and TRBJ2-1; 7 nucleotides match TRBD1. Trimming at V came to 5 bases and at J to 5 bases, leaving 9 bases not matched to a gene. The CDR3 has 15 residues. Germline CDR1 reads MNHEY; CDR2 reads SVGAGI. CDR3 sequence (DNA): TGTGCCAGCAGTCTATTAGGGGGCGGCAACAATGAGCAGTTCTTC. The encoded protein is CASSLLGGGNNEQFF.

The chain recombines TRBV28 with TRBJ2-5; D might be TRBD1 (7 bases). Trimming left V 6 bases short and J 2 bases short, with 13 bases between. CDR1 is MDHEN, CDR2 SYDVKM, per germline. This CDR3 contains 14 residues. The CDR3 protein is CASRGGQKQETQYF. For the CDR3, the DNA is TGTGCCAGCAGGGGGGGACAGAAACAAGAGACCCAGTACTTC.

The chain has TRBV7-9 and TRBJ2-7, with 8 positions matching TRBD2. CDR3 size: 14 residues. The germline V gene encodes CDR1 SEHNR and CDR2 FQNEAQ (reference sequence). Trimming cost V 5 bases and J 3 bases; bases outside gene matches: 6. The CDR3 DNA sequence: TGTGCCAGCAGCGAGGGACTAGGAAACTACGAGCAGTACTTC. Its translation is CASSEGLGNYEQYF.

This sequence joins TRBV2 and TRBJ2-3; TRBD2 matches 10 bases. This CDR3 has 13 residues. V gave up 8 bases and J gave up 5 bases; unmatched junction bases: 4. Looked up from germline, CDR1 is SNHLY and CDR2 is FYNNEI. CDR3 sequence (DNA): TGTGCCAGCGCAGGACTAGCGGTAGATACGCAGTATTTT. It codes for CASAGLAVDTQYF.

This clone was seen once. The V gene is TRBV6-1, the J gene TRBJ1-2; 8 nucleotides line up with TRBD1. The trim removed 6 bases at V and 4 bases at J, leaving 10 bases unmatched. The CDR3 contains 15 residues. Germline loops: CDR1 MNHNS, CDR2 SASEGT. The CDR3 bases are TGTGCCAGCAGCCCCCTGGGACAGGTGATCTATGGCTACACCTTC. It encodes CASSPLGQVIYGYTF.

The V call is TRBV6-1, the J call TRBJ2-7; 9 positions agree with TRBD1. Germline values: CDR1 MNHNS, CDR2 SASEGT. V trimming: 4 bases; J trimming: 7 bases; junction bases outside the gene matches: 8. This CDR3 comprises 14 residues. The chain's CDR3 is CASSAGTGTGEQYF. The DNA for the CDR3 is TGTGCCAGCAGTGCTGGGACAGGGACTGGGGAGCAGTACTTC.

The chain links TRBV4-3 to TRBJ1-6; D may be TRBD1 (6 bases). Trimming removed 0 bases from V and 7 bases from J, with 10 bases in between. The CDR3 extends over 15 amino acids. The V gene's germline CDR1 is LGHNA and CDR2 YSLEER. CDR3 DNA sequence: TGCGCCAGCAGCCAAGAAATAGGGGGAAATTCACCCCTCCACTTT. This encodes CASSQEIGGNSPLHF.